This TCR beta chain was observed in a study of cytomegalovirus exposure and HLA in healthy donors. Vbeta (60) and Jbeta (13) primers were used in the PCR. Authors' analysis steps: In a later analysis, of roughly 83 million unique beta chains, 9 million to 11 million appeared in at least two donors. Sequenced by immunoSEQ multiplex PCR; TCRdb stores in-frame clones only, minus some. Clone size and V and J calls were adopted from that table, with D and trimming inferred from the DNA. The table records 80,000 to 100,000 clones, roughly 77% of them present only once. The CDR3 length is 14 residues. V gave up 10 bases and J gave up 0 bases, with 13 bases separating them. In germline, CDR1 is MNHEY, CDR2 SVGAGI. Whole-study results and caveats: The study designated 150 to 200 TCR beta chains cytomegalovirus-associated. Generally TCR sequences proved uncommon, though certain public TCRs appeared in numerous donors.

Concerning this clone: What it recognizes is unknown.

Sequenced: PBMCs. The clonotype was recovered from a human donor in good health. The gene calls are TRBV6-5 and TRBJ1-5; TRBD1 is a possible D gene (6 bases). The CDR3 region is CATRKGGSNQPQHF. CDR3 in DNA: TGTGCCACACGCAAAGGGGGTAGCAATCAGCCCCAGCATTTT.